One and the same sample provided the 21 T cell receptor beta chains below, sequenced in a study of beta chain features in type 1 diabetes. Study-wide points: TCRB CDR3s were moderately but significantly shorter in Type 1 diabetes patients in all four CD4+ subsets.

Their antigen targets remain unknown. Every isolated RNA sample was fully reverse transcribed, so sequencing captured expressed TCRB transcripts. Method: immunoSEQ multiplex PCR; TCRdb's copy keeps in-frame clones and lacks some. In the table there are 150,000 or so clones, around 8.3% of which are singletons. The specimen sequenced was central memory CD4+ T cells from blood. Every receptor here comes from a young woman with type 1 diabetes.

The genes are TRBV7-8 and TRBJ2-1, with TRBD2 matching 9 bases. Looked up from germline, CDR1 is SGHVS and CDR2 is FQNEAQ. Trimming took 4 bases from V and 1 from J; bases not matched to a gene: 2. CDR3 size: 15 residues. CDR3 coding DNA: TGTGCCAGCAGCTACACTAGCGGGTCCTACAATGAGCAGTTCTTC. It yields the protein CASSYTSGSYNEQFF.

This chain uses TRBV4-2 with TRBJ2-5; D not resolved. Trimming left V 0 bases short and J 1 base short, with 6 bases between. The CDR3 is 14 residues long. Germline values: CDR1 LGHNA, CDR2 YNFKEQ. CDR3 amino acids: CASSQEFGQETQYF. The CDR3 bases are TGTGCCAGCAGCCAAGAATTCGGCCAAGAGACCCAGTACTTC.

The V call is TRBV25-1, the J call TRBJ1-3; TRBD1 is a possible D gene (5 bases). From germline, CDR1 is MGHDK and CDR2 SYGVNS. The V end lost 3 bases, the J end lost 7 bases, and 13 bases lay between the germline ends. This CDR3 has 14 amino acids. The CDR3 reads CASSDGALRNTIYF. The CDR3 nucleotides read TGTGCCAGCAGTGATGGGGCGCTGAGGAACACCATATATTTT.

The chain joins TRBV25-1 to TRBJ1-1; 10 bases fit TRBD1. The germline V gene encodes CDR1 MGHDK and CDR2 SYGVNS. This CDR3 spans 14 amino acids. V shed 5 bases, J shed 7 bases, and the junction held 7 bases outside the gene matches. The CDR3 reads CASSPSRDRGEAFF. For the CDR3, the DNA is TGTGCCAGCAGTCCCTCCCGGGACAGGGGTGAAGCTTTCTTT.

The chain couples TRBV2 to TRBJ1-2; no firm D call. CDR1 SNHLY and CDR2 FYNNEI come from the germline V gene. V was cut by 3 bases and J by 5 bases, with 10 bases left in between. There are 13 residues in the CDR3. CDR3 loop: CASSEVRQYGYTF. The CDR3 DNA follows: TGTGCCAGCAGTGAGGTCAGGCAATATGGCTACACCTTC.

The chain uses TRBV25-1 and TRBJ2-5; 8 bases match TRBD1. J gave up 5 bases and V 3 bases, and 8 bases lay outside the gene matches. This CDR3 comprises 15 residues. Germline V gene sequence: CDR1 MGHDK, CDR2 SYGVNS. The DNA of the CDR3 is TGTGCCAGCAGTGATCCCGGGACAGGCGGGGAGACCCAGTACTTC. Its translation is CASSDPGTGGETQYF.

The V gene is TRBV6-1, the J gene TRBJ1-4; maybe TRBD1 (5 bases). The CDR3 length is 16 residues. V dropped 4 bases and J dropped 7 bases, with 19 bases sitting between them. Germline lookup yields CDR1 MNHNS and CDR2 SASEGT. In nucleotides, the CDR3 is TGTGCCAGCAGTGGGGTTGGGGGGACGCTGGGTGAAAAACTGTTTTTT. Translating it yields CASSGVGGTLGEKLFF.

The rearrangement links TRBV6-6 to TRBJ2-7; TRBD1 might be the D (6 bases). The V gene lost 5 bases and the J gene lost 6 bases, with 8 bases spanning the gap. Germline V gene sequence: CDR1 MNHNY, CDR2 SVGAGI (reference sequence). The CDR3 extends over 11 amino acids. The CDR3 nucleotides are TGTGCCAGCAGTCCAGGGGCCGAGCAGTACTTC. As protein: CASSPGAEQYF.

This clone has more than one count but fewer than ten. The CDR3, as DNA: TGTGCCAGCAGTCCCCAGGGGGGCAATGAGCAGTTCTTC. Translated: CASSPQGGNEQFF. The rearrangement links TRBV7-3 to TRBJ2-1, with a possible D match to TRBD1 (7 bases). The CDR3 sequence is 13 residues long. The germline CDR1 and CDR2 sequences are SGHTA and FQGTGA. Trimming took off 6 bases at V and 6 bases at J, with 12 bases between the two ends.

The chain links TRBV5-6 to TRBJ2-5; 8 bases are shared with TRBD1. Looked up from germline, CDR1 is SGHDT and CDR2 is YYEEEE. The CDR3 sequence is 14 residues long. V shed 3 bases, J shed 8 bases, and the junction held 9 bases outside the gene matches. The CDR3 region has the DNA TGTGCCAGCAGCTCCGATGGACAGGGATCAACCCAGTACTTC. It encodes CASSSDGQGSTQYF. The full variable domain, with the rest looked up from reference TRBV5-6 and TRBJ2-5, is DAGVTQSPTHLIKTRGQQVTLRCSPKSGHDTVSWYQQALGQGPQFIFQYYEEEERQRGNFPDRFSGHQFPNYSSELNVNALLLGDSALYLCASSSDGQGSTQYFGPGTRLLVL.

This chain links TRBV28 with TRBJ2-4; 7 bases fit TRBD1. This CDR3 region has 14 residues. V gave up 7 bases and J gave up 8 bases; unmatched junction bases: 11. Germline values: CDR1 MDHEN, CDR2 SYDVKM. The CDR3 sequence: CASNTPGQTDIQYF. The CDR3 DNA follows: TGTGCCAGCAATACCCCGGGACAGACGGACATTCAGTACTTC.

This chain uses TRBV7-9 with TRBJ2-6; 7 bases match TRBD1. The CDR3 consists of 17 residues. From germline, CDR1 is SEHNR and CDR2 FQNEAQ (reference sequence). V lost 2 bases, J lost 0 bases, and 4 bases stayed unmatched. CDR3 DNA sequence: TGTGCCAGCAGCTTAAGGGGGCAGGGCTCTGGGGCCAACGTCCTGACTTTC. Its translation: CASSLRGQGSGANVLTF. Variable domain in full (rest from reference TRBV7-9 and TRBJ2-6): DTGVSQNPRHKITKRGQNVTFRCDPISEHNRLYWYRQTLGQGPEFLTYFQNEAQLEKSRLLSDRFSAERPKGSFSTLEIQRTEQGDSAMYLCASSLRGQGSGANVLTFGAGSRLTVL.

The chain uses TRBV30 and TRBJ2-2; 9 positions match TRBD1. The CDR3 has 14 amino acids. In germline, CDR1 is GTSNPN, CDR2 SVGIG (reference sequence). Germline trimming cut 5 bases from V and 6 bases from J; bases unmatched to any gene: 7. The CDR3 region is CAWPGQGSAGELFF. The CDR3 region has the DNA TGTGCCTGGCCGGGACAGGGATCCGCCGGGGAGCTGTTTTTT.

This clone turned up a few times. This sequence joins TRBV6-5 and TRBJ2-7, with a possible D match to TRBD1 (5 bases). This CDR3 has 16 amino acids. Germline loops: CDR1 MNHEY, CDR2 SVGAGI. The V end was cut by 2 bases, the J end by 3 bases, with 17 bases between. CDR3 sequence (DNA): TGTGCCAGCAGTTACAGGCAGGGCCGGACGCGCTACGAGCAGTACTTC. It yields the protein CASSYRQGRTRYEQYF.

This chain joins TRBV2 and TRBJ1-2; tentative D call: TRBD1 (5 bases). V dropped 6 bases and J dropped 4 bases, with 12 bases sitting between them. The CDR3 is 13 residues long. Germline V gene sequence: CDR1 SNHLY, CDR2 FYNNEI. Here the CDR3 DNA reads TGTGCCAGCAGCCCGACAGCTGCCTATGGCTACACCTTC. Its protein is CASSPTAAYGYTF.

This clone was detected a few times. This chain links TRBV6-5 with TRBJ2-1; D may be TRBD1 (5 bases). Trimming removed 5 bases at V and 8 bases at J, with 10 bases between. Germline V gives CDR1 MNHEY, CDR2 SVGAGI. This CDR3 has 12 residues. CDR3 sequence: CASSLQGYEQFF. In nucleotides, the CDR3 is TGTGCCAGCAGTCTTCAGGGTTATGAGCAGTTCTTC.

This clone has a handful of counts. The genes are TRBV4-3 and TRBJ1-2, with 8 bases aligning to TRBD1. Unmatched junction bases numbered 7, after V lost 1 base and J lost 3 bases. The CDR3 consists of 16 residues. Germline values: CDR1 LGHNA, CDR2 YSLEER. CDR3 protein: CASSQVQGVVDYGYTF. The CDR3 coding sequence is TGCGCCAGCAGCCAAGTACAGGGGGTTGTCGACTATGGCTACACCTTC.

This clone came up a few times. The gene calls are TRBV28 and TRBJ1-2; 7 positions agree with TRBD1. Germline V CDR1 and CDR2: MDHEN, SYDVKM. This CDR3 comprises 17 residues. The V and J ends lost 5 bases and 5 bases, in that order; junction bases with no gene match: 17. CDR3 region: CASSPYRGVGLGYGYTF. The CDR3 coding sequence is TGTGCCAGCAGTCCATACAGGGGAGTAGGCCTAGGGTATGGCTACACCTTC.

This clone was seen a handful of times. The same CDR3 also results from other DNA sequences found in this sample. The CDR3 DNA reads TGTGCCAGCAGTTTCCTCCAGGGATATGAGCAGTTCTTC. It is translated as CASSFLQGYEQFF. The chain recombines TRBV27 with TRBJ2-1; TRBD1 is a possible D gene (5 bases). This CDR3 is 13 amino acids long. With 3 bases removed from V and 8 bases from J, the gap between germline ends came to 11 bases. The germline gives CDR1 MNHEY, CDR2 SMNVEV (reference sequence).

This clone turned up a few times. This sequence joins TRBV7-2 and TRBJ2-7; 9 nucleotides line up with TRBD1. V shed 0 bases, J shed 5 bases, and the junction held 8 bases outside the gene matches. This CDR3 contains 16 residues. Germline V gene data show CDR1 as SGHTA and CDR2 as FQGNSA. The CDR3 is CASSLALGTGTHEQYF. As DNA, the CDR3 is TGTGCCAGCAGCTTAGCCCTGGGGACAGGGACCCACGAGCAGTACTTC.

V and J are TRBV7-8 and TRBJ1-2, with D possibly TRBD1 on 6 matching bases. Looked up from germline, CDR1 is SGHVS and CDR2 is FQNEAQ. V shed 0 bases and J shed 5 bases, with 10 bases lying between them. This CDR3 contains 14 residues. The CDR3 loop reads CASSLAQGIYGYTF. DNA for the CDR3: TGTGCCAGCAGCTTAGCGCAGGGGATATATGGCTACACCTTC.